The present entry profiles one TCR beta chain with its context. Its cognate antigen is unknown. The entry originates in a study of T cell responses to AZD1222 COVID-19 vaccine. Profiling relied on immunoSEQ multiplex PCR, and the TCRdb table lists in-frame clones only, not all of them. The sample yields some 42,000 clones, over 80% seen once. Whole-study findings and limits: Seropositive AZD1222 recipients at baseline numbered only five or six. Nearly half of spike-specific TCRs reportedly target variant regions that are unmutated in the B.1.351 and B.1.1.7 variants. Donors were largely white British and mainly female; clonal diversity was possibly underestimated.

CDR1 is SGDLS, CDR2 YYNGEE, per germline. The CDR3 loop spans 17 amino acids. Trimming left V 2 bases short and J 4 bases short, with 21 bases between. The source was peripheral blood, collected 28 days after the second AZD1222 dose. The TCR comes from an adult who received the AZD1222 COVID-19 vaccine. This chain uses TRBV9 with TRBJ1-2, with D possibly matching TRBD1 (6 bases). The CDR3 DNA follows: TGTGCCAGCAGCGTTAGACCTACAGGGTGGGGAGGCTATGGCTACACCTTC. It codes for CASSVRPTGWGGYGYTF.